Listed below are T cell receptor beta chains from one sample, sequenced in a study of CD8 T cells in Susac syndrome. TCRdb redid the calling of the immunoSEQ multiplex PCR reads with MiXCR, one entry per CDR3 protein. The table has roughly 110,000 distinct CDR3 sequences, 94% seen once. The sample taken for sequencing was CD8+ T cells from PBMCs. The source is a human donor with Susac syndrome. The CDR3 runs from the conserved cysteine through the conserved F or W. The D gene is left open where the match is weak. Some rows have no size entry. The others give once, few or many, or a class for an expanded clone.

j_call d_call v_call clone_size cdr3_nt cdr3_aa
TRBJ2-7 NA TRBV7-9 NA TGTGCCAGCAGCTCGGGACGGCAGGGGATGCACTACGAGCAGTACTTC CASSSGRQGMHYEQYF
TRBJ2-1 TRBD2 TRBV13 NA TGTGCCAGCAGCATACGGACTAGCGGGGGGGCGAGCTCCTACAATGAGCAGTTCTTC CASSIRTSGGASSYNEQFF
TRBJ1-2 NA TRBV3-1 NA TGTGCCAGCAGCTCGCCCGGGCTCTATGGCTACACCTTC CASSSPGLYGYTF
TRBJ1-1 TRBD1 TRBV12-3/TRBV12-4 NA TGTGCCAGCAGTCTCGTCCCCTATGGACAGGGGGCATGGGACACTGAAGCTTTCTTT CASSLVPYGQGAWDTEAFF
TRBJ2-7 NA TRBV11-2 NA TGTGCCAGCAGCTTAAGCCAATTTAGCGAGCAGTACTTC CASSLSQFSEQYF
TRBJ2-5 TRBD2 TRBV6-2/TRBV6-3 once TGTGCCAGCAGGGGACTAGCGAAGGAGACCCAGTACTTC CASRGLAKETQYF
TRBJ2-5 TRBD2 TRBV5-4 NA TGTGCCAGCAGCTTGGATGGCGGGGGGGCCAGGCTGGAGACCCAGTACTTC CASSLDGGGARLETQYF
TRBJ1-2 NA TRBV25-1 NA TGTGCCAGCAGTGATAGGGGATATGGCTACACCTTC CASSDRGYGYTF
TRBJ2-7 NA TRBV7-9 NA TGTGCCAGCGCTCTAGGCTCCTACGAGCAGTACTTC CASALGSYEQYF
TRBJ1-5 NA TRBV9 NA TGTGCCAGCAGCGTAGAGCTAGGTGGGCCCCAGCATTTT CASSVELGGPQHF
TRBJ2-2 NA TRBV15 NA TGTGCCACCAGCCCCAGGGGAATCACCGGGGAGCTGTTTTTT CATSPRGITGELFF
TRBJ2-2 NA TRBV9 NA TGTGCCAGCAGCGTGGGGGGACAACCCACCGGGGAGCTGTTTTTT CASSVGGQPTGELFF
TRBJ2-7 TRBD1 TRBV27 NA TGTGCCAGCAGTTTCACAACCCCAGGACAGGGACGTGAGCAGTACTTC CASSFTTPGQGREQYF
TRBJ2-3 NA TRBV12-3/TRBV12-4 NA TGTGCCAGCAGTGCGGCAGATACGCAGTATTTT CASSAADTQYF
TRBJ1-2 NA TRBV13 few TGTGCCAGCAGCTTAGCCGAGGGTTCCTATGGCTACACCTTC CASSLAEGSYGYTF
TRBJ1-1 NA TRBV5-6 NA TGTGCCAGCAGCTTGGTGGTTGCAGGGAACACTGAAGCTTTCTTT CASSLVVAGNTEAFF
TRBJ2-3 NA TRBV9 NA TGTGCCAGCAGCCAAGCCCCCGGGGGCCAAGATACGCAGTATTTT CASSQAPGGQDTQYF
TRBJ2-7 NA TRBV20-1 NA TGCAGTGCTAGAGGGGCAGGGGATTACGAGCAGTACTTC CSARGAGDYEQYF
TRBJ1-6 TRBD1 TRBV4-3 NA TGCGCCAGCAGCCGGGGGACAGCCAATTCACCCCTCCACTTT CASSRGTANSPLHF
TRBJ2-3 TRBD2 TRBV6-2/TRBV6-3 NA TGTGCCAGCAATGCGGGGGGGCTCAGCACAGATACGCAGTATTTT CASNAGGLSTDTQYF
TRBJ2-1 NA TRBV20-1 NA TGCAGTGCTAGAGATCCTTTGGGCTCCTACAATGAGCAGTTCTTC CSARDPLGSYNEQFF
TRBJ2-1 TRBD2 TRBV15 NA TGTGCCACCAGCACTGGGACTAGCGGGTACAATGAGCAGTTCTTC CATSTGTSGYNEQFF
TRBJ2-7 TRBD1 TRBV12-3/TRBV12-4 NA TGTGCCAGCAGTCCAATACAGGGGGACCGACCTTACGAGCAGTACTTC CASSPIQGDRPYEQYF
TRBJ1-2 NA TRBV4-3 NA TGCGCCAGCAGCCAGAGTAAGGGGCTCCGCTATGGCTACACCTTC CASSQSKGLRYGYTF
TRBJ2-3 NA TRBV20-1 NA TGCAGTGCTACCGACCGAGGGGGAGCCGTGGAGGATACGCAGTATTTT CSATDRGGAVEDTQYF
TRBJ2-7 NA TRBV29-1 NA TGCAGCGTGGGAGAGGAACAGACCTTCTCCTACGAGCAGTACTTC CSVGEEQTFSYEQYF
TRBJ1-1 NA TRBV4-1 few TGCGCCAGCAGCCAAGATGGTGGGGGAATCACTGAAGCTTTCTTT CASSQDGGGITEAFF
TRBJ1-1 NA TRBV14 NA TGTGCCAGCAGCCAAGTCGGGAACACTGAAGCTTTCTTT CASSQVGNTEAFF
TRBJ2-3 NA TRBV7-8 NA TGTGCCAGCAGCTTAGCTACTGGTTCCCGAGATACGCAGTATTTT CASSLATGSRDTQYF